The rows below give T cell receptor beta chains drawn from one sample of a study of OX40 agonist ivuxolimab in advanced cancers. Sequencing was performed with immunoSEQ multiplex PCR; in TCRdb, only in-frame clones are kept and a portion is missing. The sample has 60,000 to 85,000 clones, approximately 80% seen once; the top ten hold 1.4%. Source: CD4+ or CD8+ T cells sorted from blood, taken in a trial of the OX40 agonist ivuxolimab. The source of these receptors is an adult with an advanced solid tumor such as melanoma, head and neck, liver or kidney cancer. Each CDR3 is given with its conserved first and last residue. A D gene is named only where the DNA matches it firmly. A row's size may be missing; if present it is once, few, many or a size class.

V gene	clone size	J gene	D gene	CDR3 protein	CDR3 DNA
TRBV5-1	.	TRBJ1-5	.	CASREESNQPQHF	TGCGCCAGCAGGGAGGAAAGCAATCAGCCCCAGCATTTT
TRBV2	few	TRBJ1-5	TRBD1	CASSEGGGPGQPQHF	TGTGCCAGCAGCGAGGGAGGGGGCCCGGGTCAGCCCCAGCATTTT
TRBV9	few	TRBJ1-6	.	CASSGTLASPLHF	TGTGCCAGCAGCGGGACACTGGCCTCACCCCTCCACTTT
TRBV5-1	.	TRBJ2-1	.	CASMYEGVRYNEQFF	TGCGCCAGCATGTATGAGGGCGTACGGTACAATGAGCAGTTCTTC
TRBV30	.	TRBJ2-6	.	CAWSSSPGANVLTF	TGTGCCTGGAGTTCCAGCCCGGGGGCCAACGTCCTGACTTTC
TRBV7-8	.	TRBJ1-2	.	CASSPRVDLVGYTF	TGTGCCAGCAGCCCCCGAGTGGACCTGGTGGGCTACACCTTC
TRBV2	.	TRBJ1-2	.	CASSEDAANYGYTF	TGTGCCAGCAGTGAGGACGCAGCTAACTATGGCTACACCTTC
TRBV19	.	TRBJ2-5	TRBD1	CASSLPGQQETQYF	TGTGCCAGTAGTTTACCGGGACAGCAAGAGACCCAGTACTTC
TRBV29-1	.	TRBJ2-7	.	CSVDGQSSYEQYF	TGCAGCGTTGATGGACAGAGCTCCTACGAGCAGTACTTC
TRBV5-6	.	TRBJ2-7	.	CASSPYRGFTYEQYF	TGTGCCAGCAGCCCCTATAGGGGGTTTACCTACGAGCAGTACTTC
TRBV11-2	.	TRBJ2-1	TRBD2	CASSTSGAYNEQFF	TGTGCCAGCAGTACTAGCGGGGCTTACAATGAGCAGTTCTTC
TRBV10-3	.	TRBJ2-7	.	CAISENGRSYEQYF	TGTGCCATCAGTGAGAATGGGAGATCCTACGAGCAGTACTTC
TRBV29-1	once	TRBJ2-7	.	CSVVRSTVGEQYF	TGCAGCGTAGTCAGGAGTACAGTGGGCGAGCAGTACTTC
TRBV5-1	medium-sized	TRBJ1-1	TRBD1	CASSSTGGWSTEAFF	TGCGCCAGCAGCTCGACAGGGGGTTGGAGCACTGAAGCTTTCTTT
TRBV19	.	TRBJ2-7	.	CASSMRWEGTYEQYF	TGTGCCAGTAGTATGCGTTGGGAAGGCACCTACGAGCAGTACTTC
TRBV6-1	.	TRBJ1-6	.	CASSEGLDNSPLHF	TGTGCCAGCAGTGAAGGGCTAGATAATTCACCCCTCCACTTT
TRBV11-2	.	TRBJ2-2	.	CASSLARTGELFF	TGTGCCAGCAGCTTAGCGAGGACCGGGGAGCTGTTTTTT
TRBV4-1	.	TRBJ2-7	.	CASRATYGGLQNEQYF	TGCGCCAGCAGGGCAACGTATGGGGGGCTTCAAAACGAGCAGTACTTC
TRBV2	.	TRBJ2-7	TRBD1	CASRATGLYEQYF	TGTGCCAGCAGAGCGACAGGGTTGTACGAGCAGTACTTC
TRBV4-2	.	TRBJ1-2	TRBD1	CASSQTGSYYGYTF	TGTGCCAGCAGCCAGACAGGGTCGTACTATGGCTACACCTTC
TRBV10-2	.	TRBJ2-7	.	CASSLGEAREQYF	TGCGCCAGCAGTTTGGGAGAAGCCCGCGAGCAGTACTTC
TRBV4-1	few	TRBJ1-2	TRBD1	CASSQGQGNNYGYTF	TGCGCCAGCAGCCAGGGACAGGGGAATAACTATGGCTACACCTTC
TRBV2	.	TRBJ1-5	.	CASSEGQSNQPQHF	TGTGCCAGCAGTGAGGGGCAGAGCAATCAGCCCCAGCATTTT
TRBV28	.	TRBJ2-1	.	CASTLLRSLPNEQFF	TGTGCCAGCACCCTCCTCCGGTCTCTCCCCAATGAGCAGTTCTTC
TRBV27	.	TRBJ1-1	.	CASSTNRATEAFF	TGTGCCAGCAGTACAAACAGGGCGACTGAAGCTTTCTTT
TRBV9	.	TRBJ2-7	TRBD1	CASSARDSSYEQYF	TGTGCCAGCAGCGCCCGGGACAGCTCCTACGAGCAGTACTTC
TRBV20-1	.	TRBJ1-2	.	CSARDFYGYTF	TGCAGTGCTAGAGATTTCTATGGCTACACCTTC
TRBV6-1	.	TRBJ1-2	.	CASRNRDKIYGYTF	TGTGCCAGCAGGAATCGGGACAAGATCTATGGCTACACCTTC
TRBV30	.	TRBJ1-1	.	CAWSKWGHSNTEAFF	TGTGCCTGGAGTAAGTGGGGACATTCGAACACTGAAGCTTTCTTT
TRBV5-1	.	TRBJ2-5	.	CASSWSGAETQYF	TGCGCCAGCAGCTGGAGTGGCGCGGAGACCCAGTACTTC
TRBV2	.	TRBJ2-5	TRBD2	CASNLAGAALQETQYF	TGTGCCAGCAATCTAGCGGGGGCCGCCCTACAAGAGACCCAGTACTTC
TRBV5-1	.	TRBJ2-1	.	CASSSNRGGVNEQFF	TGCGCCAGCAGCTCGAACAGGGGAGGTGTCAATGAGCAGTTCTTC
TRBV14	.	TRBJ1-2	.	CASSPGPFYGYTF	TGTGCCAGCAGCCCGGGACCCTTCTATGGCTACACCTTC
TRBV5-6	.	TRBJ2-7	TRBD2	CASSLAPSGGFSYEQYF	TGTGCCAGCAGCTTGGCACCTAGCGGGGGGTTCTCCTACGAGCAGTACTTC
TRBV6-1	.	TRBJ1-4	.	CASSDVQTVNEKLFF	TGTGCCAGCAGTGACGTTCAGACAGTAAACGAAAAACTGTTTTTT
TRBV4-2	.	TRBJ1-6	.	CASSQTTGRDSPLHF	TGTGCCAGCAGCCAGACTACAGGGCGGGATTCACCCCTCCACTTT
TRBV9	.	TRBJ2-2	TRBD2	CASSGGLAHTGELFF	TGTGCCAGCAGCGGGGGACTAGCCCACACCGGGGAGCTGTTTTTT
TRBV5-5	.	TRBJ1-1	.	CASRYKRTANTEAFF	TGTGCCAGCAGATATAAAAGGACAGCTAACACTGAAGCTTTCTTT
TRBV7-9	.	TRBJ2-7	TRBD1	CASSKSTGGVDPYEQYF	TGTGCCAGCAGCAAAAGTACAGGGGGCGTGGATCCCTACGAGCAGTACTTC
TRBV4-1	.	TRBJ1-4	TRBD1	CASSQGSQGDEKLFF	TGCGCCAGCAGCCAAGGTTCCCAGGGGGACGAAAAACTGTTTTTT